This TCR beta chain appears in the sequencing data of a study of T cell responses to AZD1222 COVID-19 vaccine. Whole-study findings and limits: Two doses of AZD1222 preceded a rise in Spike-specific TCR breadth and depth. White British donors predominated, females outnumbered males, and clonal diversity was possibly underestimated.

V was clipped by 5 bases and J by 0 bases, with 9 bases between them. CDR1 is MNHEY, CDR2 SVGEGT, per germline. CDR3 length: 14 residues. In the case of this clone: The target antigen is unknown.

The table came from immunoSEQ multiplex PCR; TCRdb's copy has only in-frame clones and leaves some out. The sample yields 50,000 or so clones, over 75% seen once. The sequences come from peripheral blood, collected 28 days after the second AZD1222 dose. The receptor's source is an adult who received the AZD1222 COVID-19 vaccine. This chain links TRBV6-2 or TRBV6-3 with TRBJ2-3, with a tentative D call TRBD2 (6 bases). CDR3 nucleotides: TGTGCCAGCAGTCGGAGCGGGAGCACAGATACGCAGTATTTT. Its translation is CASSRSGSTDTQYF.